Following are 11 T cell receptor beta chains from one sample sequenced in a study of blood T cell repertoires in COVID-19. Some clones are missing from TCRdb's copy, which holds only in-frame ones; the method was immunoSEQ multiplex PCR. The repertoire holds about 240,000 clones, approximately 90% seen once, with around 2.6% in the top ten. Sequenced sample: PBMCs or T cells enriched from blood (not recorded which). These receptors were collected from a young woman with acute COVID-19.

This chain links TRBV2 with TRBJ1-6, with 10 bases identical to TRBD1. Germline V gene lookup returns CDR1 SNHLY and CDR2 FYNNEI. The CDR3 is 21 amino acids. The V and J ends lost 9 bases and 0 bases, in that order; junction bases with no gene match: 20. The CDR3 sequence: CARGQGRIVGKGSSYNSPLHF. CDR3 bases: TGTGCCAGGGGACAGGGGAGGATCGTCGGAAAGGGTAGCTCCTATAATTCACCCCTCCACTTT.

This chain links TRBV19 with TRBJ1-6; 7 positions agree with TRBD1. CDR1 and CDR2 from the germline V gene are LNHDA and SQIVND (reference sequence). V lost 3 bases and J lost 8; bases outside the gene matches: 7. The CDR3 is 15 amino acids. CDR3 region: CASSMIGRGDSPLHF. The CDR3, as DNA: TGTGCCAGTAGTATGATCGGCAGGGGGGATTCACCCCTCCACTTT.

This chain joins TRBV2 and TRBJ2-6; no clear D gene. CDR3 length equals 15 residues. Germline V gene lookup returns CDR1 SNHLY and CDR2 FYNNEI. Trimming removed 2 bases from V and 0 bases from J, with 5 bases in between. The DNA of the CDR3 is TGTGCCAGCAGTGAAAAACACTCTGGGGCCAACGTCCTGACTTTC. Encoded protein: CASSEKHSGANVLTF.

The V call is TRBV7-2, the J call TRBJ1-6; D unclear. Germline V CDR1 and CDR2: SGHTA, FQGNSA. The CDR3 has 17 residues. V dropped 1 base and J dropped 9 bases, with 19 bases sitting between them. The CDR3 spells CASSLERPDYVGSPLHF. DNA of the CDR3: TGTGCCAGCAGCTTAGAACGCCCGGACTACGTAGGTTCACCCCTCCACTTT. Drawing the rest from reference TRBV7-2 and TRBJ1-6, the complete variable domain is GAGVSQSPSNKVTEKGKDVELRCDPISGHTALYWYRQSLGQGLEFLIYFQGNSAPDKSGLPSDRFSAERTGGSVSTLTIQRTQQEDSAVYLCASSLERPDYVGSPLHFGNGTRLTVT.

The CDR3 DNA is TGTGCCAGCAGCCAAGGTGTCGGCTGGGGAGCTAACTATGGCTACACCTTC. It yields the protein CASSQGVGWGANYGYTF. This chain links TRBV3-1 (or the pseudogene TRBV3-2) with TRBJ1-2; D is unclear. The V and J ends lost 1 base and 0 bases respectively, with 15 bases between them. There are 17 residues in the CDR3. The V gene's germline CDR1 is LGHDT and CDR2 YNNKEL (reference sequence).

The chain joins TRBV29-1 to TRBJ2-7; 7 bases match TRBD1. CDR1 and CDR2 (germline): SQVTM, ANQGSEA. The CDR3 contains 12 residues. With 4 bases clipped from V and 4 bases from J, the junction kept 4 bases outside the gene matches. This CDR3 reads CSVGQGGYEQYF. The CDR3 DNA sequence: TGCAGCGTTGGACAGGGCGGGTACGAGCAGTACTTC.

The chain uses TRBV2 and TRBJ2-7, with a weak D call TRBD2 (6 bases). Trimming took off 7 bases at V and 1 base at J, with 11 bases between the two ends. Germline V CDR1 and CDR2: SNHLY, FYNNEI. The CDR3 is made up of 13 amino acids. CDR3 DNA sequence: TGTGCCAGCAAGGTGGGGGGTTCCTACGAGCAGTACTTC. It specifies CASKVGGSYEQYF.

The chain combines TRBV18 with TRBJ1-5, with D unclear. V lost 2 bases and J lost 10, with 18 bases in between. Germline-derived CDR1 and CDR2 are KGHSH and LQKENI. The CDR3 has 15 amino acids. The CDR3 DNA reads TGTGCCAGCTCACCAGGGCAGGCCGCCGAGAAACCCCAGCATTTT. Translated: CASSPGQAAEKPQHF.

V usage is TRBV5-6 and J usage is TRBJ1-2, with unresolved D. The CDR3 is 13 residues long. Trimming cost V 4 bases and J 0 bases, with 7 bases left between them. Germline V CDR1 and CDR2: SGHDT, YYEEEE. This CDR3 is CASSLLTNYGYTF. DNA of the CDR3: TGTGCCAGCAGCCTTCTTACTAACTATGGCTACACCTTC.

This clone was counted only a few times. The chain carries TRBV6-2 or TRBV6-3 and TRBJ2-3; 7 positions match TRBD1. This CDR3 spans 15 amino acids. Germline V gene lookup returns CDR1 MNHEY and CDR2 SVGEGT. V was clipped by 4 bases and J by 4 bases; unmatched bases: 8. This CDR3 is CASSSGTGVADTQYF. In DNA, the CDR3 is TGTGCCAGCAGTTCGGGTACAGGGGTGGCAGATACGCAGTATTTT.

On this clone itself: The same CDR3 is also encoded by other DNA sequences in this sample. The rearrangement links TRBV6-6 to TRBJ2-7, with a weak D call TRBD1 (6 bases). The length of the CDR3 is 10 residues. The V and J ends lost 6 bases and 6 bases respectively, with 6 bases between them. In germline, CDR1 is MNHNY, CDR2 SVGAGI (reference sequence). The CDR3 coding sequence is TGTGCCAGCAGAGGGGGCGAGCAGTACTTC. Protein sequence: CASRGGEQYF.